Listed below are T cell receptor beta chains from one sample, sequenced in a study of cytomegalovirus exposure and HLA in healthy donors. Assay used: immunoSEQ multiplex PCR; TCRdb lists only in-frame clones, some missing. The data hold about 140,000 clones, with 9.7% observed a single time. Material: PBMCs. The receptors shown here come from a man aged 45-65 years in good health and CMV-seronegative. Each CDR3 is given with its conserved first and last residue. A D gene is named only where the DNA matches it firmly. Clone sizes are given selectively: once, few, many, or a class where the clone is expanded.

size	V	J	D	CDR3	DNA
few	TRBV6-6	TRBJ2-3	TRBD2	CASSNSGGTDTQYF	TGTGCCAGCAGTAATAGCGGGGGTACAGATACGCAGTATTTT
NA	TRBV6-6	TRBJ1-1	NA	CASSSSGGVSAEAFF	NA
few	TRBV4-1	TRBJ2-1	TRBD2	CASSQGSSGGALQDEQFF	TGCGCCAGCAGCCAAGGTTCTAGCGGGGGGGCCCTTCAAGATGAGCAGTTCTTC
few	TRBV5-1	TRBJ1-4	TRBD1	CASRLQGEGAKLFF	TGCGCCAGCCGACTCCAGGGGGAAGGGGCAAAACTGTTTTTT
few	TRBV30	TRBJ1-1	NA	CAWSAGSTEAFF	TGTGCCTGGAGTGCGGGGAGCACTGAAGCTTTCTTT
few	TRBV19	TRBJ2-7	NA	CASSMRMGGTGAYEQYF	TGTGCCAGTAGTATGAGGATGGGGGGTACAGGGGCCTACGAGCAGTACTTC
few	TRBV5-1	TRBJ2-7	TRBD1	CASSLAGQGVDEQYF	TGCGCCAGCAGCTTGGCGGGACAGGGGGTCGACGAGCAGTACTTC
NA	TRBV27	TRBJ2-1	NA	CASSFPGEQFF	TGTGCCAGCAGTTTTCCCGGTGAGCAGTTCTTC
NA	TRBV6-1	TRBJ2-2	TRBD1	CASSADRGTEDTGELFF	TGTGCCAGCAGTGCCGACAGGGGTACCGAGGACACCGGGGAGCTGTTTTTT
few	TRBV5-4	TRBJ2-5	TRBD1	CASSTARGLSTRAQYF	TGTGCCAGCAGCACCGCAAGGGGGCTATCAACCCGGGCCCAGTACTTC
NA	TRBV4-1	TRBJ2-7	TRBD1	CASSRGTGAYEQYF	TGCGCCAGCAGCCGGGGGACAGGGGCGTACGAGCAGTACTTC
NA	TRBV5-1	TRBJ2-1	TRBD1	CASSGGQGTYNEQFF	TGCGCCAGCAGCGGGGGACAGGGAACCTACAATGAGCAGTTCTTC
NA	TRBV6-5	TRBJ2-1	TRBD1	CASRNPGQGLYEQFF	TGTGCCAGCAGAAACCCGGGACAGGGATTGTATGAGCAGTTCTTC
few	TRBV6-1	TRBJ2-7	NA	CASRTLSYEQYF	TGTGCCAGCAGGACACTCTCCTACGAGCAGTACTTC
few	TRBV6-5	TRBJ1-2	TRBD1	CASTPQGARGYTF	TGTGCCAGCACCCCCCAGGGGGCTAGGGGCTACACCTTC
NA	TRBV5-1	TRBJ1-1	NA	CASSPDRPEAFF	TGCGCCAGCAGCCCAGACAGGCCTGAAGCTTTCTTT
NA	TRBV6-5	TRBJ2-7	TRBD2	CASSELAGGDEQYF	TGTGCCAGCAGTGAACTAGCGGGAGGAGACGAGCAGTACTTC
NA	TRBV7-3	TRBJ2-1	TRBD1	CASSADGQGGNEQFF	TGTGCCAGCAGCGCAGACGGACAGGGGGGCAATGAGCAGTTCTTC
NA	TRBV7-7	TRBJ2-2	TRBD2	CASSLEAGGSSGELFF	TGTGCTAGCAGCTTAGAAGCGGGGGGGTCAAGCGGGGAGCTGTTTTTT
few	TRBV28	TRBJ1-2	TRBD1	CASRAPGQGFYGYTF	TGTGCCAGCAGAGCCCCCGGACAGGGATTTTATGGCTACACCTTC
NA	TRBV9	TRBJ2-5	NA	CASSPSTRMETQYF	TGTGCCAGCAGCCCCTCGACTCGGATGGAGACCCAGTACTTC
few	TRBV19	TRBJ1-3	TRBD1	CASSPQGLGNTIYF	TGTGCCAGTAGCCCACAGGGGTTAGGAAACACCATATATTTT
NA	TRBV5-4	TRBJ2-5	TRBD2	CASSSSTSGQETQYF	TGTGCCAGCAGCTCGTCGACTAGCGGACAAGAGACCCAGTACTTC
NA	TRBV7-3	TRBJ2-5	TRBD2	CASSGTSGGKTQYF	TGTGCCAGCAGCGGGACTAGCGGGGGGAAGACCCAGTACTTC
few	TRBV29-1	TRBJ2-2	TRBD1	CSVGDRGPGELFF	TGCAGCGTTGGAGACAGGGGGCCCGGGGAGCTGTTTTTT
NA	TRBV5-1	TRBJ2-3	NA	CASTSSEFGTDTQYF	TGCGCCAGCACCTCTAGCGAATTCGGCACAGATACGCAGTATTTT
NA	TRBV7-2	TRBJ2-7	TRBD1	CASSRTGYEQYF	TGTGCCAGCAGCCGGACAGGGTACGAGCAGTACTTC
few	TRBV9	TRBJ2-1	TRBD2	CASSLGQGLPYNEQFF	TGTGCCAGCAGCTTAGGCCAGGGACTACCATACAATGAGCAGTTCTTC
NA	TRBV6-4	TRBJ2-3	TRBD2	CASSDSSGAPDTQYF	TGTGCCAGCAGTGACTCCAGCGGGGCCCCAGATACGCAGTATTTT
NA	TRBV4-2	TRBJ2-3	NA	CASSQAQGKDTQYF	TGTGCCAGCAGCCAAGCCCAGGGGAAAGATACGCAGTATTTT
few	TRBV28	TRBJ2-7	NA	CATILGGTYEQYF	TGTGCCACCATCCTGGGGGGTACCTACGAGCAGTACTTC
few	TRBV4-2	TRBJ2-1	NA	CASSQDITVVNEQFF	TGTGCCAGCAGCCAAGATATCACTGTTGTAAATGAGCAGTTCTTC
NA	TRBV19	TRBJ2-3	TRBD1	CASTSPGTEQDTQYF	TGTGCCAGTACTTCTCCAGGGACAGAGCAAGATACGCAGTATTTT
NA	TRBV29-1	TRBJ2-7	TRBD1	CSVFRGFDEQYF	TGCAGCGTATTCAGGGGGTTCGACGAGCAGTACTTC
NA	TRBV28	TRBJ1-1	TRBD1	CASTPGDRVNTEAFF	TGTGCCAGCACCCCGGGGGACAGGGTGAACACTGAAGCTTTCTTT
few	TRBV5-1	TRBJ1-1	TRBD1	CASSLDGAGGTEAFF	TGCGCCAGCAGCTTGGATGGGGCAGGGGGGACTGAAGCTTTCTTT
NA	TRBV20-1	TRBJ2-7	NA	CSTGEFGEQYF	TGCTCTACTGGGGAGTTCGGCGAGCAGTACTTC
many	TRBV6-5	TRBJ2-1	TRBD2	CASSYPSAGSNEQFF	TGTGCCAGCAGTTACCCCTCAGCGGGAAGCAATGAGCAGTTCTTC
many	TRBV6-5	TRBJ1-4	TRBD1	CASSYSQGAGEKLFF	TGTGCCAGCAGTTACTCCCAGGGGGCCGGGGAAAAACTGTTTTTT
NA	TRBV7-8	TRBJ1-2	NA	CASSLPAMGGYTF	TGTGCCAGCAGCTTACCCGCTATGGGCGGCTACACCTTC
NA	TRBV5-1	TRBJ2-7	TRBD1	CASSLARGQRSYEQYF	TGCGCCAGCAGCTTGGCCCGGGGACAGAGATCCTACGAGCAGTACTTC
few	TRBV25-1	TRBJ1-1	NA	CASRKTGSTEAFF	TGTGCCAGCAGAAAAACAGGGTCCACTGAAGCTTTCTTT